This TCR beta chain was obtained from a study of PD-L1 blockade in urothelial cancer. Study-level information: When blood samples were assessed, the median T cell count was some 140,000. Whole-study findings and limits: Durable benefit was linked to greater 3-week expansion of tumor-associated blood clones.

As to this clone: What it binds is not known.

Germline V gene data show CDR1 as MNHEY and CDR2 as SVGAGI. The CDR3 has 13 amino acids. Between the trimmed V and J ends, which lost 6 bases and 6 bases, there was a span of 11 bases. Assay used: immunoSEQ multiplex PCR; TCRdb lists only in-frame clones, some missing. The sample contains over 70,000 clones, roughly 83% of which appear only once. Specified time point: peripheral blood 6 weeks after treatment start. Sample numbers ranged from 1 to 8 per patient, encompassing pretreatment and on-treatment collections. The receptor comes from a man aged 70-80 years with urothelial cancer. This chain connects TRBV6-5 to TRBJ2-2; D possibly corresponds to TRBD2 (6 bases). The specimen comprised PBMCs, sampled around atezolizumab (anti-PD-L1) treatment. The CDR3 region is CASSRGMPGELFF. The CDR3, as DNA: TGTGCCAGCAGCCGCGGGATGCCCGGGGAGCTGTTTTTT.